Sequencing of this TCR beta chain was carried out in a study of OX40 agonist ivuxolimab in advanced cancers. Whole-study findings and limits: A proportion of nonresponders additionally exhibited low normalized T-cell clonal expansion. Averaged across samples, CD8+ T cells carried more expanded clones than CD4+ did.

With V trimmed by 3 bases and J by 10 bases, 7 bases remained unmatched. The CDR3 runs to 13 residues. The germline V gene has CDR1 SNHLY and CDR2 FYNNEI. Details on this clone: Its target is not known.

Some clones are missing from TCRdb's copy, which holds only in-frame ones; the method was immunoSEQ multiplex PCR. This table holds about 63,000 clones, 80% to 90% found once. This sequence was found in an adult with an advanced solid tumor such as melanoma, head and neck, liver or kidney cancer. This rearrangement joins TRBV2 to TRBJ1-1; 8 bases are a match to TRBD1. Specimen: CD4+ or CD8+ T cells sorted from blood, collected in a trial of the OX40 agonist ivuxolimab. The CDR3 protein is CASSEVGTGGAFF. In DNA form, the CDR3 reads TGTGCCAGCAGTGAGGTCGGGACAGGAGGAGCTTTCTTT.